Listed below are T cell receptor beta chains from one sample, sequenced in a study of Graves' ophthalmopathy and Graves' hyperthyroidism. TCRdb analysed the multiplex PCR reads with MiXCR anew, one entry per CDR3 protein. The sample carries 200,000 to 300,000 distinct CDR3 sequences, around 42% recorded once. Sequencing was carried out using peripheral blood. The receptors were gathered from an adult man with Graves' ophthalmopathy. Each CDR3 is given with its conserved first and last residue.

V | CDR3
TRBV12-3/TRBV12-4 | CASGKREGYYEQYF
TRBV6-1 | CASYRAEAFF
TRBV10-2 | CASSQGAKGEQYF
TRBV29-1 | CSGNRETQYF
TRBV19 | CASSIGTSGNTIYF
TRBV7-9 | CASSQPQGDEKLFF
TRBV7-8 | CASSQEERENYEQYF
TRBV20-1 | CSARDVERPFEKLFF
TRBV12-3/TRBV12-4 | CASSRTPGKNTEAFF
TRBV4-2 | CASSSKGDPYEQYF
TRBV29-1 | CSAGRDRGRETQYF
TRBV6-4 | CASSDSTGAGPEGYTF
TRBV29-1 | CSVGQGGNTIYF
TRBV5-5 | CASSFGLADQETQYF
TRBV3-1 | CASLDRAGYEQYF
TRBV5-1 | CASSRRGQRQETQYF
TRBV7-2 | CASSFHNPLEQYF
TRBV5-4 | CAYGSYHEQYF
TRBV19 | CASSPDLGYSPLHF
TRBV20-1 | CSARRQETQYF
TRBV15 | CATSSLARSYEQYF
TRBV7-2 | CASSWYNQPQHF
TRBV24-1 | CATSDLQGGETQYF
TRBV2 | CASRTGSNYGYTF
TRBV7-9 | CASSLGSGNSYEQYF
TRBV2 | CASRRRSGEGYTF
TRBV15 | CATSPDEGRVLYEQYF
TRBV9 | CASSPEWGSPLHF
TRBV10-1 | CVAGSSGVNTGELFF
TRBV5-1 | CASSSGTGALEQYF
TRBV19 | CASSMRQGSRETQYF
TRBV14 | CASSQEVGLASPLHF
TRBV29-1 | CASNAVIGGYTF
TRBV12-5 | CASGSPEGDYGYTF
TRBV6-6 | CASSPGTDEQYF
TRBV7-9 | CASSHMGDRERQPQHF
TRBV5-8 | CASSLASGNSYEQYF
TRBV7-8 | CASSLGGYRETQYF
TRBV24-1 | CATSNREGGVDNQPQHF
TRBV7-9 | CASSFGTSSAEQFF
TRBV6-9 | CAPTKQREETQYF
TRBV7-9 | CASSLDRTEGQPQHF
TRBV29-1 | CSVRVGVATNEKLFF
TRBV15 | CATSSRDPWTYGYTF